A selection of T cell receptor beta chains follows, all from one sample in a study of T cell responses to AZD1222 COVID-19 vaccine. This table comes from immunoSEQ multiplex PCR, and its TCRdb copy is limited to in-frame clones, with some not included. The sample comprises about 100,000 clones, approximately 90% of which are singletons, and 1.3% rests with the top ten. This specimen was peripheral blood, taken on day 0 of AZD1222 vaccination. The receptors stem from an adult in good health. The conserved cysteine and the conserved F or W are not part of the CDR3 here.

TRBJ1-2	TRBV9	ASSVSSVSYGYT
TRBJ1-3	TRBV6-1	ASSDHSYPDSGNTIY
TRBJ2-7	TRBV4-1	ASSQDSGTAAGNEQY
TRBJ1-6	TRBV10-3	AITRESVGNSPLH
TRBJ1-2	TRBV2	ASIRGSPFQGYGYT
TRBJ1-5	TRBV4-2	ASSQVGPRDQPQH
TRBJ1-1	TRBV15	ATSRDVWGDTEAF
TRBJ1-1	TRBV19	ASSIDGTVNTEAF
TRBJ1-1	TRBV5-1	ASSLTGVNTEAF
TRBJ1-6	TRBV6-6	ASSYSSGLALH
TRBJ1-6	TRBV7-9	ASSFGQVNNSPLH
TRBJ2-1	TRBV12-3/TRBV12-4	ASSLTSGGPPF
TRBJ1-2	TRBV5-6	ASSPFGGAYDYGYT
TRBJ2-5	TRBV28	ASSLRASGGPETQY
TRBJ2-1	TRBV10-1	ASSRGGGPSEQF
TRBJ2-2	TRBV6-6	ASMTGGGTGELF
TRBJ2-7	TRBV6-4	ASSDTLQGPQY
TRBJ1-1	TRBV4-1	ASSRAGQGRTEAF
TRBJ1-2	TRBV27	ASSPGPGQVSYGYT
TRBJ1-2	TRBV4-1	ASSQDSQGTNYGYT
TRBJ2-6	TRBV6-1	ASSAGPGRPDSGANVLT
TRBJ1-2	TRBV10-2	ASSDVGADSTNYGYT
TRBJ1-1	TRBV19	ASSIGGETMNTEAF
TRBJ2-7	TRBV7-2	ASTRDRRNYEQY
TRBJ1-1	TRBV14	ASSQTLLGTEAF
TRBJ1-5	TRBV2	ASRSDRGANQPQH
TRBJ2-5	TRBV5-1	ASSFRGRETQY
TRBJ2-7	TRBV27	ASSPGTSYEQY
TRBJ1-3	TRBV5-1	ASSLDAQGNSGNTIY